Shown below are 14 T cell receptor beta chains from a single sample sequenced in a study of low-dose radiotherapy and immunotherapy resistance in tumors (dated by TCRdb to the early 2020s). TCRdb records Illumina HiSeq 2500 as the sequencer. Superscript III and a set of TRAV- and TRBV-specific primers were used to synthesize first-strand cDNA, so that both TCRalpha and TCRbeta chains were covered. A roughly 21-cycle PCR with Phusion amplified the TCRs, pairing a constant-region primer with the adapter that was attached to the V primers. Using fastp at Q25 and MiXCR, TCRdb reprocessed the public reads and kept productive beta chains. Each record represents a unique CDR3 protein, reported with the most common genes and DNA among its rows. Counted in this sample were approximately 100,000 distinct CDR3 sequences; less than 25% of them appeared once. Approximately 4% of the sample rests with the top ten.

This specimen's time point label, interpreted: after trial treatment. The treatment or condition label on this specimen signifies: LDRT plus nivolumab, ipilimumab, low-dose cyclophosphamide and aspirin (RACIN trial). The sample here was PBMCs, taken after low-dose radiotherapy plus immunotherapy. These receptors all come from a male donor with prostate cancer.

The sample holds many counts of this clonotype. One end of the junction is discordant with germline, which a read error may explain. CDR3 amino acids: CASSESLTGAADTQYF. CDR3 sequence (DNA): TGCGCCAGCAGTGAGTCCCTGACAGGGGCGGCAGATACGCAGTATTTT. The V and J genes are TRBV6-2 or TRBV6-3 and TRBJ2-3; 8 bases line up with TRBD1. This CDR3 has 16 residues. The germline CDR1 and CDR2 sequences are MNHEY and SVGEGT.

This clonotype was seen at least ten times. The V call is TRBV25-1, the J call TRBJ2-7; 11 nucleotides line up with TRBD1. Germline V gives CDR1 MGHDK, CDR2 SYGVNS. J was trimmed by 3 bases and V by 3 bases; bases with no gene match: 4. The CDR3 sequence is 15 residues long. The CDR3 loop reads CASSDPGTGGYEQYF. The DNA for the CDR3 is TGTGCCAGCAGTGACCCCGGGACAGGGGGCTACGAGCAGTACTTC.

There are many counts of this clonotype. The rearrangement uses TRBV4-2 and TRBJ1-1; D might be TRBD1 (6 bases). With 1 base removed from V and 0 bases from J, the gap between germline ends came to 9 bases. The CDR3 sequence is 15 residues long. Germline-derived CDR1 and CDR2 are LGHNA and YNFKEQ. The DNA of the CDR3 is TGTGCCAGCAGCCAAGCACAGGGCGTGAACACTGAAGCTTTCTTT. Its translation: CASSQAQGVNTEAFF.

Many counts were recorded for this clonotype. The CDR3 loop reads CASRLGAVTDTQYF. DNA of the CDR3: TGTGCCAGCAGATTGGGTGCGGTCACAGATACGCAGTATTTT. The chain uses TRBV12-3 or TRBV12-4 and TRBJ2-3, with unresolved D. The CDR3 contains 14 residues. Trimming removed 6 bases at V and 2 bases at J, with 12 bases between.

This clonotype was recorded at least ten times. J is TRBJ2-3 and V is TRBV24-1; tentatively, D is TRBD2 (6 bases). The V gene lost 5 bases and the J gene lost 5 bases, with 10 bases spanning the gap. Germline values: CDR1 KGHDR, CDR2 SFDVKD. The CDR3 is 13 amino acids. CDR3 loop: CATSGSGVDTQYF. The CDR3 nucleotides are TGTGCCACCAGTGGCTCGGGGGTAGATACGCAGTATTTT.

This clonotype was seen repeatedly, ten times or more. The CDR3 region is CASSSINNLNREKLFF. CDR3 DNA: TGTGCCAGCAGTTCCATCAACAACCTGAATAGAGAAAAACTGTTTTTT. The chain links TRBV12-3 or TRBV12-4 to TRBJ1-4, with no clear D. V was trimmed by 4 bases and J by 8 bases, leaving 20 bases between them. The CDR3 has 16 residues.

This clonotype was recorded at least ten times. V usage is TRBV6-2 or TRBV6-3 and J usage is TRBJ2-7; the D is unclear. The CDR3 has 13 amino acids. Trimming left V 0 bases short and J 0 bases short, with 3 bases between. Germline values: CDR1 MNHEY, CDR2 SVGEGT. The CDR3 nucleotides read TGTGCCAGCAGTTACTCCTACTCCTACGAGCAGTACTTC. Its protein is CASSYSYSYEQYF.

The chain employs TRBV24-1 and TRBJ2-5, with 9 bases matching TRBD2. V shed 11 bases, J shed 4 bases, and the junction held 10 bases outside the gene matches. Germline CDR1 and CDR2: KGHDR and SFDVKD. The CDR3 is made up of 14 amino acids. As DNA, the CDR3 is TGTGCCAGCAGCCGCGGGGGGGCTTTAGAGACCCAGTACTTC. Its translation is CASSRGGALETQYF.

This chain links TRBV5-1 with TRBJ2-7; D may correspond to TRBD1 or TRBD2 (5 bases each). The germline gives CDR1 SGHRS, CDR2 YFSETQ. Trimming pared 2 bases from V and 6 bases from J, leaving 12 bases between. The CDR3 sequence is 13 residues long. For the CDR3, the DNA is TGCGCCAGCAGCTTCCCAGGGAGTGGCGAGCAGTACTTC. This sequence encodes CASSFPGSGEQYF.

With regard to this clonotype: Relative to the germline gene, one junction end is altered; a read error may explain this. This chain links TRBV29-1 with TRBJ2-1, with D maybe TRBD1 (6 bases). The CDR3 contains 13 residues. Germline CDR1 reads SQVTM; CDR2 reads ANQGSEA. CDR3 region: CSLEGDSYNEQFF. The CDR3 DNA is TGCAGCCTTGAGGGGGACTCCTACAATGAGCAGTTCTTC.

This clonotype was seen many times. This chain joins TRBV10-2 and TRBJ2-7; 9 bases agree with TRBD2. Per germline, CDR1 WSHSY and CDR2 SAAADI. Trimming cost V 0 bases and J 1 base; bases outside gene matches: 10. The CDR3 has 18 amino acids. DNA of the CDR3: TGCGCCAGCAGTGAGTCACCCATTGTAGCGGGAGCTTCCTACGAGCAGTACTTC. It specifies CASSESPIVAGASYEQYF.

This clonotype was counted many times. The V gene is TRBV11-2, the J gene TRBJ1-1; D uncertain. V was shortened by 5 bases and J by 11 bases, with 6 bases between the two germline ends. Germline values: CDR1 SGHAT, CDR2 FQNNGV. The CDR3 has 9 amino acids. CDR3 sequence reads: CASSNLAFF. CDR3 coding DNA: TGTGCCAGCAGCAATTTGGCTTTCTTT.

The V gene is TRBV14, the J gene TRBJ2-1; 7 bases fit TRBD2. CDR3 length: 14 amino acids. Unmatched junction bases numbered 6, after V lost 3 bases and J lost 7 bases. CDR1 is SGHDN and CDR2 is FVKESK in the germline V gene. DNA of the CDR3: TGTGCCAGCAGCCAGCGGGAGAGTGCGAATGAGCAGTTCTTC. Its protein is CASSQRESANEQFF.

Points on this clonotype: Possible read error: a much larger clone is one base away. The chain links TRBV20-1 to TRBJ2-3; D is ambiguous. Trimming removed 1 base at V and 0 bases at J, with 11 bases between. This CDR3 spans 15 amino acids. The germline V gene encodes CDR1 DFQATT and CDR2 SNEGSKA (reference sequence). The CDR3 DNA follows: TGCAGTGCTAGAGGGTTAGTGGGGAGCACAGATACGCAGTATTTT. This gives the protein CSARGLVGSTDTQYF.